This T cell receptor beta chain was retrieved from a study of blood T cell repertoires in COVID-19. Source study methods: From reference gene primer amplification, estimates of nucleated cell counts were derived. TCRdb's copy holds only in-frame clones and misses some; the assay was immunoSEQ multiplex PCR. V and J calls and clone size follow that table, whereas D and trimming were derived from the DNA. The table records about 130,000 clones, around 87% of them present only once. V trimming: 3 bases; J trimming: 5 bases; junction bases outside the gene matches: 9. This CDR3 comprises 14 residues. Germline CDR1 SQVTM, CDR2 ANQGSEA.

This chain joins TRBV29-1 and TRBJ1-1; TRBD1 matches at 7 bases. The sequenced material came from peripheral blood. This receptor was obtained from an older woman with acute or convalescent COVID-19. The CDR3 coding sequence is TGCAGCGTTGAGAAGTCAGGGGGTAGAACTGAAGCTTTCTTT. It yields the protein CSVEKSGGRTEAFF.